This entry is about one T cell receptor (beta chain). Its specificity is not known. This entry belongs to a study of response to subunit inactivated influenza vaccine. Study-wide results and limits: With each seasonal influenza vaccination, the authors suggested, few new T cells are recruited.

TCRdb ran MiXCR on the RT-PCR reads and lists one entry per CDR3 protein. The sample carries more than 400,000 distinct CDR3 sequences, 7.2% recorded once. With V trimmed by 5 bases and J by 1 base, 10 bases remained unmatched. The V gene's germline CDR1 is MNHEY and CDR2 SMNVEV (reference sequence). This CDR3 is 17 amino acids long. This sequence joins TRBV27 and TRBJ2-1; TRBD1 aligns across 8 bases. The material sequenced was PBMCs from blood, taken less than 30 months after vaccination. This clonotype was obtained from a man between 50 and 75 years old who received an inactivated influenza vaccine. For the CDR3, the DNA is TGTGCCAGCAGTCCCCTCGTCAGGGGGCTATCCTACAATGAGCAGTTCTTC. Residues: CASSPLVRGLSYNEQFF.